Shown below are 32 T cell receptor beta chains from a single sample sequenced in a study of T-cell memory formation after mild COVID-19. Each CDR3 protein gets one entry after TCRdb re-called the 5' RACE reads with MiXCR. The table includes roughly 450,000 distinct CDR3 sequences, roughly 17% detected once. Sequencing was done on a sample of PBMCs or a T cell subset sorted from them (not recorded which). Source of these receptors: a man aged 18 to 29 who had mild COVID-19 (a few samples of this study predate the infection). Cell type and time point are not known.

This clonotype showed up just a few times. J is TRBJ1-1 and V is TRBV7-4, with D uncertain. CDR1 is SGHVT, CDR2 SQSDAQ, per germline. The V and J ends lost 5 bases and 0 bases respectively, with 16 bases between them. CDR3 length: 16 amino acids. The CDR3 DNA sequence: TGTGCCAGCAGCAAATACGGCGGGCATCTGAACACTGAAGCTTTCTTT. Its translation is CASSKYGGHLNTEAFF.

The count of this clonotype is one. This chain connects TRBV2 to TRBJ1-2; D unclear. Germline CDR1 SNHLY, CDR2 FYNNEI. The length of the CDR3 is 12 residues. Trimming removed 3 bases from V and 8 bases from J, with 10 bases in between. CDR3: CASSEVRRGYTF. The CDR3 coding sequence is TGTGCCAGCAGTGAGGTCAGGCGAGGCTACACCTTC.

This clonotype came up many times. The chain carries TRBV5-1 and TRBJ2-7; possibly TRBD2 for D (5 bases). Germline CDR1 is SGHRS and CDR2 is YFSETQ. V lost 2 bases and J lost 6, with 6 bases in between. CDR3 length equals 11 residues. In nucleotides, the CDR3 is TGCGCCAGCAGCTTCGGAGGCGAGCAGTACTTC. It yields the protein CASSFGGEQYF.

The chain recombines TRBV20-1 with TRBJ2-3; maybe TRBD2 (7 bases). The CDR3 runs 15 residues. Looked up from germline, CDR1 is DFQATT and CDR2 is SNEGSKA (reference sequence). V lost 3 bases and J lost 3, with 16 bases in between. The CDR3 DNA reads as TGCAGTGCTAGCGGTGTCGGGGGGCGGACAGATACGCAGTATTTT. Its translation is CSASGVGGRTDTQYF.

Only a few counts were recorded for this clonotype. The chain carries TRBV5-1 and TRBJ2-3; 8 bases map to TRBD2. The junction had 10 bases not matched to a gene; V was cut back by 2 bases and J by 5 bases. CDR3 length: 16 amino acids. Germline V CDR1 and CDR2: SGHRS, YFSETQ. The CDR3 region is CASSLQAGGDGDTQYF. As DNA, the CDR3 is TGCGCCAGCAGCTTACAGGCCGGGGGGGACGGAGATACGCAGTATTTT.

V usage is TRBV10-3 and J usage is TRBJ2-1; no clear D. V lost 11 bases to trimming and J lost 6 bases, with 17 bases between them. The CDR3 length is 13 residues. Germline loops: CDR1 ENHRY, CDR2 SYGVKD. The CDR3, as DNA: TGTGCCGCAAGGCGTAGGGATGGCAATGAGCAGTTCTTC. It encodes CAARRRDGNEQFF.

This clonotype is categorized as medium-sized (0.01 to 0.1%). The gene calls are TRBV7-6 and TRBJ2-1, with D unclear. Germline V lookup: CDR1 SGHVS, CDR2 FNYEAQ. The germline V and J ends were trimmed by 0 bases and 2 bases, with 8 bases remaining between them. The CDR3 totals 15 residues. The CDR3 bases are TGTGCCAGCAGCTTAGCGTTGGTTCCCTACAATGAGCAGTTCTTC. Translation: CASSLALVPYNEQFF.

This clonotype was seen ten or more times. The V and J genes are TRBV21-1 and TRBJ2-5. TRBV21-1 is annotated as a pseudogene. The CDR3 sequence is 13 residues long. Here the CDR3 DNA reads TGTGCCAGCAGCAAAGGGCTTCAGATGACCCAGTACTTC. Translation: CASSKGLQMTQYF.

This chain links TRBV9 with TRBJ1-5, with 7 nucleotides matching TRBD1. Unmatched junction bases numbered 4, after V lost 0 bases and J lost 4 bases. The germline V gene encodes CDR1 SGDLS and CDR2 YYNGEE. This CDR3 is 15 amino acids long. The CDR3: CASSVGGGRNQPQHF. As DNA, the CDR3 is TGTGCCAGCAGCGTAGGAGGGGGCCGGAATCAGCCCCAGCATTTT.

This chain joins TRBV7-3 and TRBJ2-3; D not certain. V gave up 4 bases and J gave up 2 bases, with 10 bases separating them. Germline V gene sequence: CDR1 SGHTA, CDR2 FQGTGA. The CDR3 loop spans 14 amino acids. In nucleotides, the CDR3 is TGTGCCAGCAGCTCACGACGGAACACAGATACGCAGTATTTT. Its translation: CASSSRRNTDTQYF.

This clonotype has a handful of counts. CDR3 sequence reads: CASSPWTGSNQPQHF. The CDR3 nucleotides read TGTGCCAGCAGCCCCTGGACAGGTAGCAATCAGCCCCAGCATTTT. The chain recombines TRBV7-2 with TRBJ1-5, with 7 bases aligning to TRBD1. CDR1 SGHTA and CDR2 FQGNSA come from the germline V gene. There are 15 residues in the CDR3. Unmatched junction bases numbered 4, after V lost 5 bases and J lost 0 bases. The full variable domain, in which reference TRBV7-2 and TRBJ1-5 provide the parts outside the CDR3, is GAGVSQSPSNKVTEKGKDVELRCDPISGHTALYWYRQSLGQGLEFLIYFQGNSAPDKSGLPSDRFSAERTGGSVSTLTIQRTQQEDSAVYLCASSPWTGSNQPQHFGDGTRLSIL.

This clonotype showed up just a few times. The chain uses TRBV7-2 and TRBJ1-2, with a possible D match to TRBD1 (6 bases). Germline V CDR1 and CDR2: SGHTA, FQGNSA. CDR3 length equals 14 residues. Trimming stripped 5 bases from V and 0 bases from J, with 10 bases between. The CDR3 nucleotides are TGTGCCAGCAGCGCAAGGACAGCTAACTATGGCTACACCTTC. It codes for CASSARTANYGYTF.

For the CDR3, the DNA is TGTGCCAGCAGCGTAGAGGACAGTTCGCCTAGCAGTTGGGCTTTCTTT. Its protein product is CASSVEDSSPSSWAFF. The chain uses TRBV9 and TRBJ1-1; TRBD1 is a possible D gene (6 bases). V lost 0 bases and J lost 11, with 23 bases in between. The CDR3 loop spans 16 amino acids. Germline loops: CDR1 SGDLS, CDR2 YYNGEE.

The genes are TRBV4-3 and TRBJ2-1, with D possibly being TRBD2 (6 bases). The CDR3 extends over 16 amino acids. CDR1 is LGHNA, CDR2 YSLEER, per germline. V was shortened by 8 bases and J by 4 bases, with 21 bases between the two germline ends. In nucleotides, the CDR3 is TGCGCCAGCGGGGGAGGAAAGGGCGCGAGATACAATGAGCAGTTCTTC. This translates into CASGGGKGARYNEQFF.

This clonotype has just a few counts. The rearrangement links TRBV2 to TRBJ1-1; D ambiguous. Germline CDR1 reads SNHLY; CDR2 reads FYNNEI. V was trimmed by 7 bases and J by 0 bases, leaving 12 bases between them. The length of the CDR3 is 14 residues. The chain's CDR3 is CASTPGFMNTEAFF. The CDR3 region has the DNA TGTGCCAGCACTCCGGGTTTCATGAACACTGAAGCTTTCTTT.

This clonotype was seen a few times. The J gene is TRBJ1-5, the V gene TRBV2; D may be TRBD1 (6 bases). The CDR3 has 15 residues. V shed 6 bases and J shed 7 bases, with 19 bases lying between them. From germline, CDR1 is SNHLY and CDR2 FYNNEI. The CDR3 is CASSRERGKGQPQHF. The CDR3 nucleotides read TGTGCCAGCAGCCGGGAAAGGGGGAAGGGCCAGCCCCAGCATTTT.

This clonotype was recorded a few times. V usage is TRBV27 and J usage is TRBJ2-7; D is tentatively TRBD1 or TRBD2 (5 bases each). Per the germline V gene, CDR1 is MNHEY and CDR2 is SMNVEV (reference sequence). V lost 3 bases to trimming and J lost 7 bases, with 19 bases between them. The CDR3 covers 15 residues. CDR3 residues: CASSFSGTLRVEQYF. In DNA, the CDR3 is TGTGCCAGCAGTTTCTCCGGGACCCTCCGGGTGGAGCAGTACTTC.

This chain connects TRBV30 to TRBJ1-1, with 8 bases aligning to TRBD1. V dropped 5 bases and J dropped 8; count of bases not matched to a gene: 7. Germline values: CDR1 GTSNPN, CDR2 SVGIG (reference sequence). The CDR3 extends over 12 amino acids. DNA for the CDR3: TGTGCCTGGGGCAGAGGGACAGGAGAAGCTTTCTTT. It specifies CAWGRGTGEAFF.

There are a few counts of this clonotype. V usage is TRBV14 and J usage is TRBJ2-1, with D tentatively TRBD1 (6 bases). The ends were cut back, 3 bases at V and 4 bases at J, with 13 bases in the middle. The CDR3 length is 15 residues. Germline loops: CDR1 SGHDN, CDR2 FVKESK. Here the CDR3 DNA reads TGTGCCAGCAGCCAGATGGGTACAGGGTACAATGAGCAGTTCTTC. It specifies CASSQMGTGYNEQFF.

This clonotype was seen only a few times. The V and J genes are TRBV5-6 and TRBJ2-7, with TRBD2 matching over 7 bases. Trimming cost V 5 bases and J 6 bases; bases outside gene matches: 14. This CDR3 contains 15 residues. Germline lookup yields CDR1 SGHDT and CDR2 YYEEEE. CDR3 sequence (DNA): TGTGCCAGCAGATCCGAATGGGGGGGAGAGTTCGAGCAGTACTTC. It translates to CASRSEWGGEFEQYF.

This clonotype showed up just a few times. The DNA of the CDR3 is TGTGCCAGCAGCCAAGTTGATACCGATTCGGATACGCAGTATTTT. Residues: CASSQVDTDSDTQYF. This sequence joins TRBV4-2 and TRBJ2-3; D ambiguous. The CDR3 is 15 amino acids. V lost 1 base to trimming and J lost 6 bases, with 14 bases between them. Germline V gene sequence: CDR1 LGHNA, CDR2 YNFKEQ.

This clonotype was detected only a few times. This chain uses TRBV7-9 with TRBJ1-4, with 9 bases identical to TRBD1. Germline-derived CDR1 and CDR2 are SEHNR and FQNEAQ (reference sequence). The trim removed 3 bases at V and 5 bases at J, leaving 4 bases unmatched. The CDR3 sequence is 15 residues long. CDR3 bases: TGTGCCAGCAGCTTTGTTGGGACAGGGAATGAAAAACTGTTTTTT. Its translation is CASSFVGTGNEKLFF.

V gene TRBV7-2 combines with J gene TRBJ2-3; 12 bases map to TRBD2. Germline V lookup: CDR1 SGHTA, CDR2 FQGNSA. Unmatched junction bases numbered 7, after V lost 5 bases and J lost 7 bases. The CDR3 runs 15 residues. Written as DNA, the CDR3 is TGTGCCAGCAGCCGTAGACTAGCGGGGGTCAATACGCAGTATTTT. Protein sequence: CASSRRLAGVNTQYF. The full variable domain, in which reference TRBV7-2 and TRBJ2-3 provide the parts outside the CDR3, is GAGVSQSPSNKVTEKGKDVELRCDPISGHTALYWYRQSLGQGLEFLIYFQGNSAPDKSGLPSDRFSAERTGGSVSTLTIQRTQQEDSAVYLCASSRRLAGVNTQYFGPGTRLTVL.

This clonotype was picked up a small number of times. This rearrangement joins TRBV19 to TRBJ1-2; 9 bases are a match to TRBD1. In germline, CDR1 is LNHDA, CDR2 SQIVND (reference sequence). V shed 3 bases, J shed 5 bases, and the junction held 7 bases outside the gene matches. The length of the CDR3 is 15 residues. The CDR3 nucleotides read TGTGCCAGTAGTATTGACAGGGGGGAAGTTTATGGCTACACCTTC. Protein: CASSIDRGEVYGYTF.

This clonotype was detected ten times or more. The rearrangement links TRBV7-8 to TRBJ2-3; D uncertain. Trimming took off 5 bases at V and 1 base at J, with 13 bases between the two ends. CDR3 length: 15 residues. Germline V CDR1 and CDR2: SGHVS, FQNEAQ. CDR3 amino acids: CASSRTWTGTDTQYF. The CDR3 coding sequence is TGTGCCAGCAGCCGGACCTGGACCGGCACAGATACGCAGTATTTT.

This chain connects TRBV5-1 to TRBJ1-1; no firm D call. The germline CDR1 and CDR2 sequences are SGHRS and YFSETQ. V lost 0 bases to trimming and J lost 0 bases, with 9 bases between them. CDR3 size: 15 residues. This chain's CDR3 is CASSLVGILNTEAFF. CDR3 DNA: TGCGCCAGCAGCTTGGTTGGGATCCTGAACACTGAAGCTTTCTTT. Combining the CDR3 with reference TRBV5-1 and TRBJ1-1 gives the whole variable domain KAGVTQTPRYLIKTRGQQVTLSCSPISGHRSVSWYQQTPGQGLQFLFEYFSETQRNKGNFPGRFSGRQFSNSRSEMNVSTLELGDSALYLCASSLVGILNTEAFFGQGTRLTVV.

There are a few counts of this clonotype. The CDR3 sequence: CASRDRGQGSNQPQHF. DNA for the CDR3: TGTGCCAGCAGGGACAGGGGTCAAGGTAGCAATCAGCCCCAGCATTTT. V is TRBV28 and J is TRBJ1-5, with 9 bases aligning to TRBD1. From germline, CDR1 is MDHEN and CDR2 SYDVKM. This CDR3 spans 16 amino acids. With 6 bases clipped from V and 0 bases from J, the junction kept 6 bases outside the gene matches.

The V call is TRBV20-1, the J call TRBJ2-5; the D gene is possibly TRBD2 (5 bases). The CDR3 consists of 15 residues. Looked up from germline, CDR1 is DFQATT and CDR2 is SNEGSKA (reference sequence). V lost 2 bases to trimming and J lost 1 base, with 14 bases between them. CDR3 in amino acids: CSARLGSSAQETQYF. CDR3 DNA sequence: TGCAGTGCTAGACTAGGGAGTAGCGCCCAAGAGACCCAGTACTTC.

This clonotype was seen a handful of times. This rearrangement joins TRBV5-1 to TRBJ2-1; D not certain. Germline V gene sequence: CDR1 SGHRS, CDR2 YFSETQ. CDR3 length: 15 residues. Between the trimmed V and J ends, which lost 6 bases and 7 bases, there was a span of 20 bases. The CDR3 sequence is CASTPRTHGSNEQFF. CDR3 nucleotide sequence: TGCGCCAGCACCCCCCGGACCCATGGAAGTAATGAGCAGTTCTTC.

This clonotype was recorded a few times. In DNA, the CDR3 is TGCGCCAGTCGGACAGGTGAAGTTGCAACTAATGAAAAACTGTTTTTT. Translation gives CASRTGEVATNEKLFF. The V call is TRBV5-1, the J call TRBJ1-4, with 7 positions matching TRBD1. Germline V lookup: CDR1 SGHRS, CDR2 YFSETQ. The CDR3 consists of 16 residues. V lost 8 bases, J lost 0 bases, and 10 bases stayed unmatched. Full variable domain (remainder filled in from reference TRBV5-1 and TRBJ1-4): KAGVTQTPRYLIKTRGQQVTLSCSPISGHRSVSWYQQTPGQGLQFLFEYFSETQRNKGNFPGRFSGRQFSNSRSEMNVSTLELGDSALYLCASRTGEVATNEKLFFGSGTQLSVL.

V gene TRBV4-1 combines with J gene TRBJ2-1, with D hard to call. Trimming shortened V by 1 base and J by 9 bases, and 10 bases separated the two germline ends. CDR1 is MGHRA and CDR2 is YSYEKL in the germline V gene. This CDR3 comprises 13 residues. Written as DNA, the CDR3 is TGCGCCAGCAGCCAAGGAATGAATGCTGAGCAGTTCTTC. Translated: CASSQGMNAEQFF.

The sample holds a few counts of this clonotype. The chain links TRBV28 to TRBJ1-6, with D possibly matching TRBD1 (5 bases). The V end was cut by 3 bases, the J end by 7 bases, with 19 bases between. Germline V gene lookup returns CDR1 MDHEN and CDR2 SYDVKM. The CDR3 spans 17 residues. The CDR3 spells CASSFRVAGTRNSPLHF. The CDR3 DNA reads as TGTGCCAGCAGTTTTAGGGTTGCCGGGACGCGAAATTCACCCCTCCACTTT.